The T cell receptor (beta chain) described here comes from a study of beta chain features in type 1 diabetes. Background on the study: Healthy donors and patients showed comparable age, gender and cell yields. There were around 100,000,000 sorted cells examined across all samples.

Regarding the study as a whole: Patients with Type 1 diabetes showed moderately but significantly shorter TCRB CDR3s in all four CD4+ subsets.

This clone appeared a few times. The antigen remains unidentified. Trimming stripped 8 bases from V and 5 bases from J, with 13 bases between. Germline-derived CDR1 and CDR2 are SGHTA and FQGNSA. This CDR3 spans 13 amino acids. Every bit of the isolated RNA underwent reverse transcription, so sequencing read expressed TCRB transcripts. Assay: immunoSEQ multiplex PCR; the TCRdb copy retains only in-frame clones and omits some. The repertoire holds a few hundred thousand clones, with around 12% as singletons. Sequenced material: naive CD4+ T cells from blood. The rearrangement links TRBV7-2 to TRBJ2-1; D is ambiguous. The clonotype originates from a woman aged 18 to 35 with type 1 diabetes. The CDR3 nucleotides read TGTGCCAGCGGTGAGGTTAATGACAATGAGCAGTTCTTC. Its translation: CASGEVNDNEQFF.